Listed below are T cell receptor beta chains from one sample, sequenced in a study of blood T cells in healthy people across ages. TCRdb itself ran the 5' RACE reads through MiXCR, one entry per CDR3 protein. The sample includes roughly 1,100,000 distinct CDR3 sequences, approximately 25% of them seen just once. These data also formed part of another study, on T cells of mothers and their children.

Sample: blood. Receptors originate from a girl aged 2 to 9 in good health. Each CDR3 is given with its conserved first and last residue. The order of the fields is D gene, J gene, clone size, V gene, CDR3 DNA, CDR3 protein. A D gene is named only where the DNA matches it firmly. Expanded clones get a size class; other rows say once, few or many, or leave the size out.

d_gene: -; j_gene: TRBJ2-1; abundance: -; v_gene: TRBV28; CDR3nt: TGTGCCAGCTTGCAAGGGAGCTCCTGCAATGAGCAGTTCTTC; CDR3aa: CASLQGSSCNEQFF
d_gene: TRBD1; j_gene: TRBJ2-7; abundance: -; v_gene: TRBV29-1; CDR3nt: TGCAGCATTCAAGACCGGGACAGGGGAATCTACGAGCAGTACTTC; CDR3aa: CSIQDRDRGIYEQYF
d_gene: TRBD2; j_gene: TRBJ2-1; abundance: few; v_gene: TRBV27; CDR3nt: TGTGCCAGCAGTGTGCCGGGGGGACTCCCCCACAATGAGCAGTTCTTC; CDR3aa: CASSVPGGLPHNEQFF
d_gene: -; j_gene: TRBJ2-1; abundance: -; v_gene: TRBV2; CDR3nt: TGTGCCAGCAAGTCCCCGAACAGCTACAATGAGCAGTTCTTC; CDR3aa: CASKSPNSYNEQFF
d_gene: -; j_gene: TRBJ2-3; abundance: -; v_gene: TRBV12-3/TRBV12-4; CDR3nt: TGTGCCAGCAGCCGCCGGGATCGGTGGGATACGCAGTATTTT; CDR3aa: CASSRRDRWDTQYF
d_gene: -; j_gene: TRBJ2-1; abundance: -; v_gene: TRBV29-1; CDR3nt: TGCAGCGTTGAGGGCCTAGATAGCAATGAGCAGTTCTTC; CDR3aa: CSVEGLDSNEQFF
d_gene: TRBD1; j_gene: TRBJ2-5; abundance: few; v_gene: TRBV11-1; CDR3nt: TGTGCCAGCAGCTACAGGGGGGCACTTCAAGAGACCCAGTACTTC; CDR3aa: CASSYRGALQETQYF
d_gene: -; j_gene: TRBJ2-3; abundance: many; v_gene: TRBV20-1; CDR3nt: TGCAGTGCTAGTCCTAGCCTCACCACAGATACGCAGTATTTT; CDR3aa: CSASPSLTTDTQYF
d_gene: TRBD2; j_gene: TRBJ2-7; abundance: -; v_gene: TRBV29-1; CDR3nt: TGCAGCGTTGCCCTGCTAGCGGGAGCCTACGAGCAGTACTTC; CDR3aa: CSVALLAGAYEQYF
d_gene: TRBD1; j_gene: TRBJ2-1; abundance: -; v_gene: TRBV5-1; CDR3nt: TGCGCCAGCAGCACAGACAGGGTTGAGCAGTTCTTC; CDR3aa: CASSTDRVEQFF
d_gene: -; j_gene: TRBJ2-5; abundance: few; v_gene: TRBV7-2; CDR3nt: TGTGCCAGCAGCTCAGGGTATGGGTTGGGGACCCAGTACTTC; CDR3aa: CASSSGYGLGTQYF
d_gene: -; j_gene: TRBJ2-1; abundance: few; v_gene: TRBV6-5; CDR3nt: TGTGCCAGCAGTTACTCAGGGCTGAAATACAATGAGCAGTTCTTC; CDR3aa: CASSYSGLKYNEQFF
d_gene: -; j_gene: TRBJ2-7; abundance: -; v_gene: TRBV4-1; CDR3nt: TGCGCCAGCAGCCAAGAGGGGGCACCGGGCGGAGCCTACGAGCAGTACTTC; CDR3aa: CASSQEGAPGGAYEQYF
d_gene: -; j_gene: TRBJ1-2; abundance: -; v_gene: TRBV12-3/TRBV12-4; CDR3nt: TGTGCCAGCAGTTTAGCGCAGGGCGACGGTGGCTACACCTTC; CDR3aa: CASSLAQGDGGYTF
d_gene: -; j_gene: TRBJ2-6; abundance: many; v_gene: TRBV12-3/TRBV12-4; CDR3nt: TGTGCCAGCAGTCCCCTCCTGATGGGCGGGGCCAACGTCCTGACTTTC; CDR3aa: CASSPLLMGGANVLTF
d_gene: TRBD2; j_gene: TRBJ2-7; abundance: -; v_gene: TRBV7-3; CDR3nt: TGTGCCAGCAGTATAGCGGGAGGGAGCTCCTACGAGCAGTACTTC; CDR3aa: CASSIAGGSSYEQYF
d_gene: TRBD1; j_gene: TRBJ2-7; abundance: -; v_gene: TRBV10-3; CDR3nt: TGTGCCATCAGTGATCCGGGACAGGGTTACTACGGGCAGTACTTC; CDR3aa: CAISDPGQGYYGQYF
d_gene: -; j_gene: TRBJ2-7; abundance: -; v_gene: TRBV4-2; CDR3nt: TGTGCCAGCAGCCAAGAAAGGACGGGAGCCTACGAGCAGTACTTC; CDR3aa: CASSQERTGAYEQYF
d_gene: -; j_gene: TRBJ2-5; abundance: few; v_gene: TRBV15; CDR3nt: TGTGCCACCAGCAGTGGATGGGGCGATCAGTACTTC; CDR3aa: CATSSGWGDQYF
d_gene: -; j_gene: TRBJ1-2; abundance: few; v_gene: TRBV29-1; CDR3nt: TGCAGCGTTCCCCTTGACAGCTACTATGGCTACACCTTC; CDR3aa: CSVPLDSYYGYTF
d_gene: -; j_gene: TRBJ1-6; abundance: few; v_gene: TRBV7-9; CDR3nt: TGTGCCAGCAGCCTTCCGGGAGGAGATTCACCCCTCCACTTT; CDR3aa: CASSLPGGDSPLHF
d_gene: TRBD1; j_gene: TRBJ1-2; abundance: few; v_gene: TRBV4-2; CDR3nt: TGTGCCAGCAGCCAAGACGGGGACAGGGACTATGGCTACACCTTC; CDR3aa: CASSQDGDRDYGYTF
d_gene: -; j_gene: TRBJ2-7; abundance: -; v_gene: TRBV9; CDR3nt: TGTGCCAGCAGCGGAGGGGGACGTCAAGAGCAGTACTTC; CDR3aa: CASSGGGRQEQYF
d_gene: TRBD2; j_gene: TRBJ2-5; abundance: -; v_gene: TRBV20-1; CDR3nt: TGCAGTGCTCTTAGTATAGCGGGGGCCCAAGAGACCCAGTACTTC; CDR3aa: CSALSIAGAQETQYF
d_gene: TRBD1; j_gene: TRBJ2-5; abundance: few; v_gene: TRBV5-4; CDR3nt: TGTGCCAGCAGCTTGGGGACAGGGGCCTCCAAGACCCAGTACTTC; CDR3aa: CASSLGTGASKTQYF
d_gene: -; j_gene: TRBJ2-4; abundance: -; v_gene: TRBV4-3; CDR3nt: TGCGCCAGCAGCCAAGGAGGCGCCCCAAACATTCAGTACTTC; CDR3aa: CASSQGGAPNIQYF
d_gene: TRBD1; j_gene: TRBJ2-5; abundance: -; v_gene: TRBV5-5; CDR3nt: TGTGCCAGCACCACTAGGGACCTCGGGACAGGGGTTTACAGGCCCCAAGAGACCCAGTACTTC; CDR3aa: CASTTRDLGTGVYRPQETQYF
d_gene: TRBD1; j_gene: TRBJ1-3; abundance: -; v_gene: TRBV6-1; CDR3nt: TGTGCCAGCAGCCACGGTGACAGGGACTCCTCTGGAAACACCATATATTTT; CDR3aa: CASSHGDRDSSGNTIYF
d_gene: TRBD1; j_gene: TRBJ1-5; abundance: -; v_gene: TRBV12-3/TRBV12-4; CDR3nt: TGTGCCAGCAGTGACAGGGGGTCCGGGCAGCCCCAGCATTTT; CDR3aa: CASSDRGSGQPQHF
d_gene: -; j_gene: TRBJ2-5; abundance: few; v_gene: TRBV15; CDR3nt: TGTGCCACCAGCAGCCCCCCAGGGCAGGACCAGTACTTC; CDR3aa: CATSSPPGQDQYF
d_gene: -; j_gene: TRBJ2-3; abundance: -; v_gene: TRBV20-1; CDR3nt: TGCAGTGCTAGAGATCTCGGGGCCAGCACAGATACGCAGTATTTT; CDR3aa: CSARDLGASTDTQYF
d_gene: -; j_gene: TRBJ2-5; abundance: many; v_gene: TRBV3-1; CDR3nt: TGTGCCAGCAGCCACCTCCAAGAGACCCAGTACTTC; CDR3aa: CASSHLQETQYF
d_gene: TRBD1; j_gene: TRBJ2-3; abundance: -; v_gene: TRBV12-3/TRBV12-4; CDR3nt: TGTGCCAGCAATTGGGGACAGGCCTTCTCCACAGATACGCAGTATTTT; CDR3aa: CASNWGQAFSTDTQYF
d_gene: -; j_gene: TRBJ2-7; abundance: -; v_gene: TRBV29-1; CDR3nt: TGCAACCACTGGGGGGCCTACGAGCAGTACTTC; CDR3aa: CNHWGAYEQYF
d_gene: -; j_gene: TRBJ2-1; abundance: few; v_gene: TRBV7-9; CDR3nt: TGTGCCTCGGACCCACCACGGGCCTACAATGAGCAGTTCTTC; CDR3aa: CASDPPRAYNEQFF
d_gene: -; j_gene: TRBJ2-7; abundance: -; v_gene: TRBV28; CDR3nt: TGTGCCAGCAGTTTATTTGTGGATTCCTACGAGCAGTACTTC; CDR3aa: CASSLFVDSYEQYF
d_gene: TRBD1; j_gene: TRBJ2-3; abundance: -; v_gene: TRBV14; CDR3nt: TGTGCCAGCAGCCAATTTACGGGACAGGGAGCCACAGATACGCAGTATTTT; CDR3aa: CASSQFTGQGATDTQYF
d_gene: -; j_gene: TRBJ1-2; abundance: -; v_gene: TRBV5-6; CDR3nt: TGTGCCAGCGGCTTGGGGGAGCGTGGCTACACCTTC; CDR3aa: CASGLGERGYTF
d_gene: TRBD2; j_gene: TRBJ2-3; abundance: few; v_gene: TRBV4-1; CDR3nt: TGCGCCAGCAGCCAAGCTTCTAGCGGGGTTGGCACAGATACGCAGTATTTT; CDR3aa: CASSQASSGVGTDTQYF
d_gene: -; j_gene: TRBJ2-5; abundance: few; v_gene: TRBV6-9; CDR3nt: TGTGCCAGCCAAGGAAGTGGAGGAGAGACCCAGTACTTC; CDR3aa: CASQGSGGETQYF
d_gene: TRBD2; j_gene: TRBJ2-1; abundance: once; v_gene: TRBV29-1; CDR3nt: TGCAGCGTCGTTCCGGGACTAGTATACAATGAGCAGTTCTTC; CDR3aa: CSVVPGLVYNEQFF
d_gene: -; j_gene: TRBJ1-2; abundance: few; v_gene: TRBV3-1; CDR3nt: TGTGCCAGCAGCCAAGACCCGGCGGCCGACTATGGCTACACCTTC; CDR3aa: CASSQDPAADYGYTF
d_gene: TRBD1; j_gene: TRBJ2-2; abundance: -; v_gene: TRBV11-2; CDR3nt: TGTGCCAGCAGCTCCCCCAGGGGGTCCACCGGGGAGCTGTTTTTT; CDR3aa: CASSSPRGSTGELFF
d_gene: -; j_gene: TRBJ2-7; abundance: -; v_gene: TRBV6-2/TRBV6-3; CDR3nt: TGTGCCAGCAGTTACAACAGCCTCGAGCAGTACTTC; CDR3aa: CASSYNSLEQYF
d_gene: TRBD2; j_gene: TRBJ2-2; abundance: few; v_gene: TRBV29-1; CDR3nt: TGCAGCGTTGATCCGAGCGGGAGTTCCGGGGAGCTGTTTTTT; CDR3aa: CSVDPSGSSGELFF
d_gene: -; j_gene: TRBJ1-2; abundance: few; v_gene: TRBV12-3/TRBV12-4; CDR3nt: TGTGCCATCGCTCCTGCGGGACCGCACGGCTACACCTTC; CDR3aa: CAIAPAGPHGYTF
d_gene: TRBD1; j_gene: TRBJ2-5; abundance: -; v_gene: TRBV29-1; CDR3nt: TGCAGCGTTTCACAGGACAGGGCAGGGGAGACCCAGTACTTC; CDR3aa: CSVSQDRAGETQYF
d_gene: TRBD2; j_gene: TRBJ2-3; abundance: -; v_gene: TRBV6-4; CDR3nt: TGTGCCAGTGGGACTGGGACTAGCCCGGCAGATACGCAGTATTTT; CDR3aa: CASGTGTSPADTQYF
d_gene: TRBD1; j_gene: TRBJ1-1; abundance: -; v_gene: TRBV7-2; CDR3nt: TGTGCCAGCAGCTCTGCTACAGGGGTACGCAACACTGAAGCTTTCTTT; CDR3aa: CASSSATGVRNTEAFF
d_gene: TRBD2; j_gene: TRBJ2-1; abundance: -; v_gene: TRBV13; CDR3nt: TGTGCCAGCAGCTTCCGCGGGGGGAGTAAGAATGAGCAGTTCTTC; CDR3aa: CASSFRGGSKNEQFF
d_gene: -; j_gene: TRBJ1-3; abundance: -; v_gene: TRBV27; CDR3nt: TGTGCCAGCATGAGGCAGGGGTACGGTTTGGGAAACACCATATATTTT; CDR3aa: CASMRQGYGLGNTIYF
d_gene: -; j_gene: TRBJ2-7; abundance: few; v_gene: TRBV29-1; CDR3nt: TGCAGCGTTGGGGTTCGGGGAAGCTACGAGCAGTACTTC; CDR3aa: CSVGVRGSYEQYF
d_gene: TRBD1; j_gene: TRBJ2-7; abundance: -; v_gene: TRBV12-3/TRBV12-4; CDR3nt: TGTGCCAGCAGTTGGACAGGGGCCATTTACGAGCAGTACTTC; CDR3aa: CASSWTGAIYEQYF
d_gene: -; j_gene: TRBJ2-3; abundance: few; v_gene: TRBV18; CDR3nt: TGTGCCAGCTCACCAACCAGGGGAACAGATACGCAGTATTTT; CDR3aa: CASSPTRGTDTQYF
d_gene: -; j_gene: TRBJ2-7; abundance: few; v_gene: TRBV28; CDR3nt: TGTGCCAGCAGTGCCACCCGGGAATGGCGAGAGTACTTC; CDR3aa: CASSATREWREYF
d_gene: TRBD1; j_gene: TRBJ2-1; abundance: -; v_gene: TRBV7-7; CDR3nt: TGTGCTAGCAGCCCCGACAGGGGCCAGCAGTTCTTC; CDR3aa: CASSPDRGQQFF
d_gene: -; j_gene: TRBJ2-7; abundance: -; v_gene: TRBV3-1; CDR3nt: TGTGCCAGCAGCCAAGGTATTGAAGTTTCCTTC; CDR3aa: CASSQGIEVSF
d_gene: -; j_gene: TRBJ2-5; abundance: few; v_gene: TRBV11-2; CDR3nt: TGTGCCAGCAGACCCGGGTCGAGGGTTTGGGGTCTTGAGACCCAGTACTTC; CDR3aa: CASRPGSRVWGLETQYF
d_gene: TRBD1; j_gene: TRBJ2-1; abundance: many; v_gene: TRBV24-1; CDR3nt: TGTGCCACCAGTGATTTGGGGCAGGGGGCTGGCAATGAGCAGTTCTTC; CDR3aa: CATSDLGQGAGNEQFF
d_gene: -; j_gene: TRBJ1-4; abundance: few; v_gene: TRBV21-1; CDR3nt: TGTGCCAGCAGTCCCGCACTCCGGGGGGTTAATGAAAAACTGTTTTTT; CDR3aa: CASSPALRGVNEKLFF